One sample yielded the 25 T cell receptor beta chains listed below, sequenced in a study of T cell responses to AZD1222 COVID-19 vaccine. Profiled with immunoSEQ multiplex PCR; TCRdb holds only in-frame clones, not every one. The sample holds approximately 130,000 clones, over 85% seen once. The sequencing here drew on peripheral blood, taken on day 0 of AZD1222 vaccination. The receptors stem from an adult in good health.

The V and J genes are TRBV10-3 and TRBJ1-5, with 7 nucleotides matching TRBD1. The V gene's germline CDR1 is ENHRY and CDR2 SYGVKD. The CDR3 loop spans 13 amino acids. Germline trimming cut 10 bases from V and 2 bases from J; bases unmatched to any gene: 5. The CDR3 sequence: CATAGTGNQPQHF. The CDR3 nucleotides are TGTGCCACCGCTGGGACAGGCAATCAGCCCCAGCATTTT.

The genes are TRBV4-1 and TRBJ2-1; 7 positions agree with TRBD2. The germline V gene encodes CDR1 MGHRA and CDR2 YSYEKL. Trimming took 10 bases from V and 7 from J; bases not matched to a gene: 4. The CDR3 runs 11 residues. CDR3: CATWGGNEQFF. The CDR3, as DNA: TGCGCCACCTGGGGGGGGAATGAGCAGTTCTTC.

CDR3 in DNA: TGTGCCAGTAGTAAGGCAGCCTCTGTCTATGGCTACACCTTC. As protein: CASSKAASVYGYTF. J is TRBJ1-2 and V is TRBV19; D ambiguous. CDR3 length: 14 residues. Germline lookup yields CDR1 LNHDA and CDR2 SQIVND (reference sequence). The V gene lost 4 bases and the J gene lost 4 bases, with 13 bases spanning the gap.

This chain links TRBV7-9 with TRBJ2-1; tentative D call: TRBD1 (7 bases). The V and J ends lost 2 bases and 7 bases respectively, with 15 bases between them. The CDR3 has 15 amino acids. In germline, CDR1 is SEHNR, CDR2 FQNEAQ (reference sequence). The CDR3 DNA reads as TGTGCCAGCAGCTTACGAGAAGCAGGGGGGAATGAGCAGTTCTTC. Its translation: CASSLREAGGNEQFF.

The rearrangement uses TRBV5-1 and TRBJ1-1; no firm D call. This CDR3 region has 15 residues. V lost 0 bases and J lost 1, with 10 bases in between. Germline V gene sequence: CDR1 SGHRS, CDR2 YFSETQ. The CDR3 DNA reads TGCGCCAGCAGCTTGGTAGGGCAAGCGAACACTGAAGCTTTCTTT. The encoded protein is CASSLVGQANTEAFF.

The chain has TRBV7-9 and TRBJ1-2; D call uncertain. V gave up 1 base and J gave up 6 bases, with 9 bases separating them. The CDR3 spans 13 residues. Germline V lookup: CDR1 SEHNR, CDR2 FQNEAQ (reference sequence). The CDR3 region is CASSLEGNDGYTF. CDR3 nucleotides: TGTGCCAGCAGCTTAGAAGGCAATGATGGCTACACCTTC.

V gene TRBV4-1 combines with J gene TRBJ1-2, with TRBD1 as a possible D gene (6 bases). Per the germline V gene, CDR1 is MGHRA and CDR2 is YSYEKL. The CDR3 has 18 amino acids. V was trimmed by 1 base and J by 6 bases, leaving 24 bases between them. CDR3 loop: CASSQGLGGIWRGDGYTF. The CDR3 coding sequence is TGCGCCAGCAGCCAAGGTTTAGGGGGTATATGGCGGGGCGATGGCTACACCTTC.

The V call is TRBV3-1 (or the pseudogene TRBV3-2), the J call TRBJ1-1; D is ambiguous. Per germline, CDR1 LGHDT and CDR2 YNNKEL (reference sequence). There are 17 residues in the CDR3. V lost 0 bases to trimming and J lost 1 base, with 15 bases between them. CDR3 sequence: CASSQDLIVTGNTEAFF. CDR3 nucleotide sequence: TGTGCCAGCAGCCAAGATCTTATAGTAACGGGGAACACTGAAGCTTTCTTT.

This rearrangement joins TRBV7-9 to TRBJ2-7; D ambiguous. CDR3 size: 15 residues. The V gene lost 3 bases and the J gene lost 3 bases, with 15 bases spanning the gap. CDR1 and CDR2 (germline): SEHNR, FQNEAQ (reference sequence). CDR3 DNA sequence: TGTGCCAGCAGCTTTGTAGGGTCCAACGGCTACGAGCAGTACTTC. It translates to CASSFVGSNGYEQYF.

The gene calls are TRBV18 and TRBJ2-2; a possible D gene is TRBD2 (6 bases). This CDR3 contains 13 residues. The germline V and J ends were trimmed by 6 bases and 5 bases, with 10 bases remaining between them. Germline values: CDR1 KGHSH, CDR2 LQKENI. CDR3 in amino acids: CASSPGETGELFF. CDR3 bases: TGTGCCAGCTCGCCGGGGGAAACCGGGGAGCTGTTTTTT.

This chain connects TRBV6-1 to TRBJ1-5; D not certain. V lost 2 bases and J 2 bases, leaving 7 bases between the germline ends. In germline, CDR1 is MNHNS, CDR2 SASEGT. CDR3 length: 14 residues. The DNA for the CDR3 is TGTGCCAGCAGTGAAATGAGGGGCAATCAGCCCCAGCATTTT. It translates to CASSEMRGNQPQHF.

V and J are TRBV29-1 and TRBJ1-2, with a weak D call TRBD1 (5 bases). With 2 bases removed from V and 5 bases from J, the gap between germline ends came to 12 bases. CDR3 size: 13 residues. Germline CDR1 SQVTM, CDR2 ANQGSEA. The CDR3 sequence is CSVERQGRYGYTF. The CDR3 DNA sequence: TGCAGCGTTGAACGCCAGGGACGGTATGGCTACACCTTC.

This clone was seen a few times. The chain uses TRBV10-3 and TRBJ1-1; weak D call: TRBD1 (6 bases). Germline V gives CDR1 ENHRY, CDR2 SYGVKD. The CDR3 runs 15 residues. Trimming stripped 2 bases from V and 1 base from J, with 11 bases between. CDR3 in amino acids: CAISEISGANTEAFF. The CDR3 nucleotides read TGTGCCATCAGTGAGATCTCAGGGGCGAACACTGAAGCTTTCTTT.

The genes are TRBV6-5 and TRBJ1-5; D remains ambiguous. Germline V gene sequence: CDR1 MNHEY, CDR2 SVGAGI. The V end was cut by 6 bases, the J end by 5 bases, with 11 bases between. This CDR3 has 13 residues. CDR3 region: CASRTGYYQPQHF. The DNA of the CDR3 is TGTGCCAGCAGGACGGGTTACTATCAGCCCCAGCATTTT.

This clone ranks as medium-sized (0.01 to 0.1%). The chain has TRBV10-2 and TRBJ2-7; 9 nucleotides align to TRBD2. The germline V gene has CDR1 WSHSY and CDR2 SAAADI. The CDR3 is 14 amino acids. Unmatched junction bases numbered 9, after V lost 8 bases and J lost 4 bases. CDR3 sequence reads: CASASGESQYEQYF. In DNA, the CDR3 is TGCGCCAGCGCTAGCGGGGAAAGCCAGTACGAGCAGTACTTC.

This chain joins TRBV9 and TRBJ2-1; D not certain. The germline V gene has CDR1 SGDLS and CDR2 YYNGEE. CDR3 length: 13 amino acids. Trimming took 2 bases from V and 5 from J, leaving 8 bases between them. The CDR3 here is CASSVKGHNEQFF. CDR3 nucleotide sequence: TGTGCCAGCAGCGTGAAGGGTCACAATGAGCAGTTCTTC.

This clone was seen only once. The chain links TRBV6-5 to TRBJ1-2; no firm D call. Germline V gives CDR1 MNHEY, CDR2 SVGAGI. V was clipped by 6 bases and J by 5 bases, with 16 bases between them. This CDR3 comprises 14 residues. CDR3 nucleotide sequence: TGTGCCAGCAGCGCGTACTCGGGCGCGTATGGCTACACCTTC. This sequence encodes CASSAYSGAYGYTF.

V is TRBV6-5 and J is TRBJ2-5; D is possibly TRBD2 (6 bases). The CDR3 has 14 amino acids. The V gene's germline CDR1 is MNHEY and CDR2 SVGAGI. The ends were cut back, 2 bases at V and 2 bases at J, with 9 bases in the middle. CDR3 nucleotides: TGTGCCAGCAGTTACATCGCGGGGCAAGAGACCCAGTACTTC. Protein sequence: CASSYIAGQETQYF.

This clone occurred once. The DNA of the CDR3 is TGTGCCAGCAGCCCCAGCCCTGGCGGAAAACTGTTTTTT. Its protein product is CASSPSPGGKLFF. The chain employs TRBV4-2 and TRBJ1-4; D uncertain. Germline V gene lookup returns CDR1 LGHNA and CDR2 YNFKEQ. This CDR3 is built from 13 residues. Trimming removed 4 bases at V and 10 bases at J, with 13 bases between.

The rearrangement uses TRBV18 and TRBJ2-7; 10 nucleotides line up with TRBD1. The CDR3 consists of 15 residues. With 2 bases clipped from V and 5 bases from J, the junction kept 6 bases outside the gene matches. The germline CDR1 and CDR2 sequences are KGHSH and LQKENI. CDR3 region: CASSPFAGQGDEQYF. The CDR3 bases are TGTGCCAGCTCACCATTTGCCGGACAGGGGGACGAGCAGTACTTC.

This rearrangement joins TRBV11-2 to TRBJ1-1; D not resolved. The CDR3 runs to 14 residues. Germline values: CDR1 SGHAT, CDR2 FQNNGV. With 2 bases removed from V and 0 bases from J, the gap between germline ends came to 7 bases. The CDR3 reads CASSLSVLNTEAFF. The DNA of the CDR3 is TGTGCCAGCAGCTTATCGGTTTTGAACACTGAAGCTTTCTTT.

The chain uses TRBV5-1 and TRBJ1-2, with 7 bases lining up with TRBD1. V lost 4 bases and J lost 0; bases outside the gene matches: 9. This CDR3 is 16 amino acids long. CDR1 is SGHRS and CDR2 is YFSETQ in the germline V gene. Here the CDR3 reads CASSHGQDRANYGYTF. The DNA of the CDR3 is TGCGCCAGCAGCCACGGACAGGACAGAGCTAACTATGGCTACACCTTC.

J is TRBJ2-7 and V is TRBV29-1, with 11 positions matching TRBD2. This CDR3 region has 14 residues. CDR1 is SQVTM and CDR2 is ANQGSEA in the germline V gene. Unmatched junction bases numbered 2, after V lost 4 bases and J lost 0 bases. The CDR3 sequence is CSVGLAGSSYEQYF. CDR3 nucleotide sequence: TGCAGCGTTGGACTAGCGGGGAGCTCCTACGAGCAGTACTTC.

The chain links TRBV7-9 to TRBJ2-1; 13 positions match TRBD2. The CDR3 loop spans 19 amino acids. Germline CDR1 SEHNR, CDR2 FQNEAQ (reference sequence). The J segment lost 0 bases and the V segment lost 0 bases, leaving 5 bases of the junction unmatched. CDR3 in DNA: TGTGCCAGCAGCTTAGCCTTCGGGACTAGCGGGACCTCCTACAATGAGCAGTTCTTC. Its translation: CASSLAFGTSGTSYNEQFF. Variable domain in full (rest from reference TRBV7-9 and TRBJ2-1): DTGVSQNPRHKITKRGQNVTFRCDPISEHNRLYWYRQTLGQGPEFLTYFQNEAQLEKSRLLSDRFSAERPKGSFSTLEIQRTEQGDSAMYLCASSLAFGTSGTSYNEQFFGPGTRLTVL.

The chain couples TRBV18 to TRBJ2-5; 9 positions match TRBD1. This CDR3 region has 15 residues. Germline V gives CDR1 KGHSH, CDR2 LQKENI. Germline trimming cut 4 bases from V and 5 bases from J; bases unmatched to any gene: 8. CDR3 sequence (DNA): TGTGCCAGCTCACGTTTACGGACAGGGGTGGAGACCCAGTACTTC. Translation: CASSRLRTGVETQYF.